The 27 T cell receptor beta chains presented below share a single source sample, sequenced in a study of identical twins. TCRdb independently ran MiXCR on the 5' RACE reads; one entry per CDR3 protein. The repertoire has 250,000 or so distinct CDR3 sequences, about 8% of them found once; the top ten carry less than 4%. These same records also appear under a second study, on yellow fever vaccine responses in identical twins.

Sequences were obtained from CD8+ T cells sorted from blood. These receptors originate from a woman under 30 in good health.

In this sample, this clonotype turned up a few times. CDR3 amino acids: CASSWGSSSYNEQFF. DNA of the CDR3: TGTGCCAGCAGTTGGGGGAGCAGCTCCTACAATGAGCAGTTCTTC. V is TRBV3-1 and J is TRBJ2-1; D possibly uses TRBD1 or TRBD2 (5 bases each). This CDR3 is built from 15 residues. Germline lookup yields CDR1 LGHDT and CDR2 YNNKEL (reference sequence). V was cut by 6 bases and J by 0 bases, with 12 bases left in between.

Ten or more counts support this clonotype. This chain joins TRBV6-2 or TRBV6-3 and TRBJ2-1; D might be TRBD1 (6 bases). CDR3 length: 13 amino acids. Trimming shortened V by 6 bases and J by 9 bases, and 15 bases separated the two germline ends. Germline assignment: CDR1 MNHEY and CDR2 SVGEGT. The CDR3 spells CASSIQGRGEQFF. CDR3 coding DNA: TGTGCCAGCAGCATACAGGGACGGGGTGAGCAGTTCTTC.

This clonotype was counted ten times or more. This chain joins TRBV27 and TRBJ2-1, with a weak D call TRBD2 (5 bases). The germline V and J ends were trimmed by 3 bases and 6 bases, with 9 bases remaining between them. The germline CDR1 and CDR2 sequences are MNHEY and SMNVEV (reference sequence). The CDR3 sequence is 13 residues long. In nucleotides, the CDR3 is TGTGCCAGCAGTTTTGGTGGGAGCAATGAGCAGTTCTTC. This gives the protein CASSFGGSNEQFF.

The table lists this clonotype with many counts. V gene TRBV20-1 combines with J gene TRBJ2-2; the D gene could be TRBD1 or TRBD2 (5 bases each). With 6 bases removed from V and 0 bases from J, the gap between germline ends came to 14 bases. The CDR3 covers 15 residues. CDR1 is DFQATT and CDR2 is SNEGSKA in the germline V gene (reference sequence). Written as DNA, the CDR3 is TGCAGTGCCAACCTAGAGGGGTCGAACACCGGGGAGCTGTTTTTT. Protein sequence: CSANLEGSNTGELFF.

The table lists this clonotype with many counts. The rearrangement links TRBV9 to TRBJ2-3; D unclear. Germline assignment: CDR1 SGDLS and CDR2 YYNGEE. The ends were cut back, 3 bases at V and 6 bases at J, with 8 bases in the middle. The CDR3 spans 12 residues. The chain's CDR3 is CASSARTDTQYF. CDR3 in DNA: TGTGCCAGCAGCGCCCGGACGGATACGCAGTATTTT.

This clonotype was seen ten or more times. The rearrangement links TRBV7-2 to TRBJ2-7, with 8 bases fitting TRBD2. The CDR3 covers 15 residues. Germline CDR1 and CDR2: SGHTA and FQGNSA. The V segment lost 5 bases and the J segment 2 bases; nucleotides outside the gene matches: 8. The CDR3 region has the DNA TGTGCCAGCAGCCTTTCTCTACTAGCGGCCTACGAGCAGTACTTC. Protein product: CASSLSLLAAYEQYF.

This clonotype was counted ten times or more. The V gene is TRBV29-1, the J gene TRBJ2-1; the D gene is possibly TRBD1 (6 bases). The germline gives CDR1 SQVTM, CDR2 ANQGSEA. V was pared by 6 bases and J by 1 base, with 25 bases between. The CDR3 contains 18 residues. The CDR3 reads CSVPTPTGSDQSYNEQFF. CDR3 sequence (DNA): TGCAGCGTCCCAACTCCTACAGGGTCTGACCAATCCTACAATGAGCAGTTCTTC.

In its sample, this clonotype was seen many times. The rearrangement uses TRBV6-4 and TRBJ2-2, with 9 bases that match TRBD2. V lost 6 bases, J lost 5 bases, and 7 bases stayed unmatched. Germline V gene sequence: CDR1 MRHNA, CDR2 SNTAGT. The CDR3 covers 15 residues. Written as DNA, the CDR3 is TGTGCCAGCAGCCATATAGCGGGGGATACCGGGGAGCTGTTTTTT. It is translated as CASSHIAGDTGELFF.

This clonotype was seen only a few times. This sequence joins TRBV2 and TRBJ2-3; possibly TRBD2 for D (5 bases). The CDR3 loop spans 15 amino acids. The germline V gene has CDR1 SNHLY and CDR2 FYNNEI. V lost 4 bases and J lost 1, with 12 bases in between. In nucleotides, the CDR3 is TGTGCCAGCAGTGTTACCGGGATGGGCACAGATACGCAGTATTTT. This translates into CASSVTGMGTDTQYF.

This clonotype was recorded a few times. The chain carries TRBV6-5 and TRBJ2-7, with D perhaps given as TRBD1 or TRBD2 (5 bases each). The V end was cut by 7 bases, the J end by 2 bases, with 15 bases between. The CDR3 contains 14 residues. Germline CDR1 and CDR2: MNHEY and SVGAGI. The CDR3 here is CASTSYRDPYEQYF. The CDR3 DNA is TGTGCCAGCACTTCGTATCGGGACCCCTACGAGCAGTACTTC.

The sample holds many counts of this clonotype. The chain couples TRBV21-1 to TRBJ2-1; the table calls TRBD2, which could not be checked here. TRBV21-1 is designated a pseudogene. The CDR3 has 17 amino acids. The CDR3 region is CASSRLTKREADNEQFF. The CDR3 bases are TGTGCCAGCAGCAGACTGACGAAGCGGGAGGCCGACAATGAGCAGTTCTTC.

This clonotype was detected many times. This sequence joins TRBV4-1 and TRBJ2-7; TRBD2 matches at 10 bases. The CDR3 loop spans 15 amino acids. Germline CDR1 and CDR2: MGHRA and YSYEKL. The ends lost 2 bases at V and 4 bases at J; junction bases unmatched: 5. The CDR3 DNA sequence: TGCGCCAGCAGCCAACGCACTAGCGGGGATTACGAGCAGTACTTC. Translating gives CASSQRTSGDYEQYF.

This clonotype was counted at least ten times. This sequence joins TRBV6-2 or TRBV6-3 and TRBJ2-1, with 9 positions matching TRBD2. CDR1 is MNHEY, CDR2 SVGEGT, per germline. The junction had 4 bases not matched to a gene; V was cut back by 1 base and J by 9 bases. The CDR3 has 14 residues. CDR3 amino acids: CASSYFPSGTEQFF. The CDR3 DNA reads as TGTGCCAGCAGTTACTTTCCTAGCGGGACTGAGCAGTTCTTC.

This clonotype was counted many times. V usage is TRBV28 and J usage is TRBJ2-4; TRBD2 matches 9 bases. Germline assignment: CDR1 MDHEN and CDR2 SYDVKM. This CDR3 region has 14 residues. J lost 8 bases, V lost 3 bases, and 5 bases had no gene match. The CDR3 loop reads CASSLAGGPDIQYF. The CDR3 DNA sequence: TGTGCCAGCAGTTTGGCGGGAGGGCCAGACATTCAGTACTTC.

The CDR3 here is CATSRGREGLYEQYF. The CDR3, as DNA: TGTGCCACCAGCAGAGGACGGGAAGGGCTCTACGAGCAGTACTTC. V gene TRBV15 combines with J gene TRBJ2-7, with D perhaps TRBD2 (5 bases). Between the trimmed V and J ends, which lost 1 base and 3 bases, there was a span of 13 bases. Germline CDR1 reads LNHNV; CDR2 reads YYDKDF (reference sequence). The CDR3 totals 15 residues.

The V call is TRBV9, the J call TRBJ1-6; D may be TRBD1 (6 bases). Trimming removed 2 bases at V and 12 bases at J, with 18 bases between. The CDR3 has 15 residues. The germline CDR1 and CDR2 sequences are SGDLS and YYNGEE. In DNA form, the CDR3 reads TGTGCCAGCAGCGTGCAGGGGTACGGCGATCAACCCCTCCACTTT. Residues: CASSVQGYGDQPLHF. The variable domain in full, with the rest retrieved from reference TRBV9 and TRBJ1-6, is DSGVTQTPKHLITATGQRVTLRCSPRSGDLSVYWYQQSLDQGLQFLIQYYNGEERAKGNILERFSAQQFPDLHSELNLSSLELGDSALYFCASSVQGYGDQPLHFGNGTRLTVT.

The chain carries TRBV20-1 and TRBJ2-2; 8 positions match TRBD1. The CDR3 has 15 amino acids. Germline CDR1 DFQATT, CDR2 SNEGSKA (reference sequence). With 6 bases clipped from V and 2 bases from J, the junction kept 8 bases outside the gene matches. The CDR3 sequence is CSAPEQGVNTGELFF. The CDR3, as DNA: TGCAGTGCCCCAGAACAGGGGGTTAACACCGGGGAGCTGTTTTTT.

The sample holds many counts of this clonotype. The V call is TRBV28, the J call TRBJ2-7; possible D gene TRBD2, 5 bases. CDR1 is MDHEN, CDR2 SYDVKM, per germline. The germline V and J ends were trimmed by 3 bases and 2 bases, with 17 bases remaining between them. The CDR3 is made up of 16 amino acids. In nucleotides, the CDR3 is TGTGCCAGCAGTTTGAGCGGAGACCTTCGGACCTACGAGCAGTACTTC. Its protein product is CASSLSGDLRTYEQYF.

This clonotype was seen a handful of times. This chain connects TRBV9 to TRBJ2-1; D possibly matches TRBD1 or TRBD2 (5 bases each). Per germline, CDR1 SGDLS and CDR2 YYNGEE. Trimming took 2 bases from V and 11 from J, leaving 11 bases between them. The CDR3 has 12 residues. The CDR3 coding sequence is TGTGCCAGCAGCGTTTTGGGGGATCAGCAGTTCTTC. Its protein product is CASSVLGDQQFF.

This clonotype was counted between two and nine times. The chain has TRBV27 and TRBJ2-5, with D hard to call. CDR3 length: 13 residues. V dropped 3 bases and J dropped 3 bases, with 8 bases sitting between them. In germline, CDR1 is MNHEY, CDR2 SMNVEV (reference sequence). The CDR3 coding sequence is TGTGCCAGCAGTTTCTACCCGGAAGAGACCCAGTACTTC. Protein: CASSFYPEETQYF.

The rearrangement joins TRBV30 to TRBJ2-5; a weak D match, TRBD1 (6 bases). The germline gives CDR1 GTSNPN, CDR2 SVGIG (reference sequence). The CDR3 contains 14 residues. Trimming cost V 3 bases and J 0 bases, with 11 bases left between them. The CDR3 loop is CAWSGTSYQETQYF. The CDR3 DNA follows: TGTGCCTGGAGCGGGACATCGTACCAAGAGACCCAGTACTTC.

In its sample, this clonotype was seen a few times. The J gene is TRBJ1-1, the V gene TRBV7-8; 7 bases match TRBD1. This CDR3 is built from 15 residues. Germline CDR1 SGHVS, CDR2 FQNEAQ. J lost 4 bases, V lost 3 bases, and 8 bases had no gene match. CDR3 DNA: TGTGCCAGCAGCTTCGGGACAGCCGGGGGCACTGAAGCTTTCTTT. It yields the protein CASSFGTAGGTEAFF.

This clonotype was seen a few times. J is TRBJ1-6 and V is TRBV25-1, with 9 bases that match TRBD1. Germline V gene lookup returns CDR1 MGHDK and CDR2 SYGVNS. The CDR3 has 14 residues. V shed 7 bases and J 9 bases; nucleotides not matched to a gene: 7. The CDR3, as DNA: TGTGCCAGCACGAGCAAGACAGGGGGTTCACCCCTCCACTTT. This translates into CASTSKTGGSPLHF. Together with reference TRBV25-1 and TRBJ1-6, the CDR3 gives the full variable domain: EADIYQTPRYLVIGTGKKITLECSQTMGHDKMYWYQQDPGMELHLIHYSYGVNSTEKGDLSSESTVSRIRTEHFPLTLESARPSHTSQYLCASTSKTGGSPLHFGNGTRLTVT.

This clonotype was seen more than once but under ten times. The rearrangement joins TRBV15 to TRBJ2-1; D possibly corresponds to TRBD1 (6 bases). This CDR3 contains 15 residues. The V end was cut by 8 bases, the J end by 6 bases, with 20 bases between. Per the germline V gene, CDR1 is LNHNV and CDR2 is YYDKDF (reference sequence). The CDR3 DNA reads TGTGCCACCTCCCCCAGGGGAACATCCGTCAATGAGCAGTTCTTC. Translating gives CATSPRGTSVNEQFF.

The V call is TRBV4-3, the J call TRBJ1-6, with D perhaps matching TRBD1 (6 bases). Trimming took 0 bases from V and 9 from J, leaving 9 bases between them. This CDR3 has 14 residues. The germline CDR1 and CDR2 sequences are LGHNA and YSLEER. The CDR3 bases are TGCGCCAGCAGCCAAGACAGGGGTCCTTCACCCCTCCACTTT. Protein sequence: CASSQDRGPSPLHF.

This clonotype was observed a few times. This chain connects TRBV29-1 to TRBJ1-4; a possible D gene is TRBD1 (5 bases). The CDR3 is 13 amino acids. Trimming took 4 bases from V and 8 from J, leaving 14 bases between them. From germline, CDR1 is SQVTM and CDR2 ANQGSEA. CDR3 protein: CSVVGAEEEKLFF. The CDR3 nucleotides read TGCAGCGTTGTAGGGGCAGAAGAAGAAAAACTGTTTTTT.

This clonotype turned up a few times. CDR3 loop: CATSYNVRVDTDTQYF. DNA of the CDR3: TGTGCCACCAGCTACAACGTCAGGGTCGACACAGATACGCAGTATTTT. The V and J genes are TRBV15 and TRBJ2-3; D is perhaps TRBD1 (5 bases). Germline assignment: CDR1 LNHNV and CDR2 YYDKDF (reference sequence). This CDR3 is 16 amino acids long. V shed 5 bases and J shed 2 bases, with 17 bases lying between them.